This entry lists 8 T cell receptor beta chains sequenced from one sample in a study of cytotoxic CD8 clonotypes in ibrutinib-treated CLL. Some clones are missing from TCRdb's copy, which holds only in-frame ones; the method was immunoSEQ multiplex PCR. Of approximately 170,000 clones listed, over 75% are singletons. This material consisted of PBMCs, taken at disease progression, from a patient treated with ibrutinib. The receptors stem from a human donor with chronic lymphocytic leukemia.

The rearrangement links TRBV9 to TRBJ1-1, with D unclear. V lost 6 bases, J lost 10 bases, and 10 bases lay in between. Germline V gives CDR1 SGDLS, CDR2 YYNGEE. This CDR3 comprises 10 residues. CDR3 DNA sequence: TGTGCCAGCAACCCGAACCGAGCTTTCTTT. This encodes CASNPNRAFF.

This chain uses TRBV7-3 with TRBJ1-2, with D maybe TRBD1 (5 bases). CDR1 and CDR2 from the germline V gene are SGHTA and FQGTGA. The CDR3 covers 17 residues. V lost 1 base and J lost 8, with 23 bases in between. The CDR3 coding sequence is TGTGCCAGCAGCTTAAACCCTGCGGGGCCCGGCATCGGCGGCTACACCTTC. Its translation is CASSLNPAGPGIGGYTF.

The J gene is TRBJ1-2, the V gene TRBV5-1, with 10 bases aligning to TRBD1. Looked up from germline, CDR1 is SGHRS and CDR2 is YFSETQ. V dropped 0 bases and J dropped 4; count of bases not matched to a gene: 3. The CDR3 totals 15 residues. The CDR3 is CASSLGQGAVYGYTF. As DNA, the CDR3 is TGCGCCAGCAGCTTGGGACAGGGGGCTGTCTATGGCTACACCTTC.

This chain uses TRBV11-2 with TRBJ2-7; 7 nucleotides agree with TRBD1. The CDR3 sequence is 16 residues long. Germline V gives CDR1 SGHAT, CDR2 FQNNGV. Germline trimming cut 1 base from V and 2 bases from J; bases unmatched to any gene: 8. The CDR3 DNA reads as TGTGCCAGCAGCTTAGCTCCGGGACAGCAGACCTACGAGCAGTACTTC. It yields the protein CASSLAPGQQTYEQYF.

V gene TRBV30 combines with J gene TRBJ2-1, with TRBD1 matching over 8 bases. The CDR3 has 14 residues. The J segment lost 5 bases and the V segment lost 4 bases, leaving 7 bases of the junction unmatched. CDR1 and CDR2 (germline): GTSNPN, SVGIG (reference sequence). CDR3 protein: CAWTWTGKNNEQFF. CDR3 nucleotides: TGTGCCTGGACGTGGACAGGGAAGAACAATGAGCAGTTCTTC.

The chain links TRBV6-1 to TRBJ1-5; D unresolved. Trimming cost V 2 bases and J 5 bases, with 13 bases left between them. The CDR3 contains 15 residues. Germline values: CDR1 MNHNS, CDR2 SASEGT. The CDR3 reads CASSEFARLDQPQHF. CDR3 nucleotides: TGTGCCAGCAGTGAATTCGCGCGCCTGGATCAGCCCCAGCATTTT.

The V call is TRBV5-1, the J call TRBJ2-1, with 15 bases aligning to TRBD2. The germline CDR1 and CDR2 sequences are SGHRS and YFSETQ. The CDR3 runs 17 residues. V lost 4 bases, J lost 6 bases, and 8 bases stayed unmatched. CDR3 region: CASSRGLAGGPVNEQFF. CDR3 in DNA: TGCGCCAGCAGCCGGGGACTAGCGGGAGGCCCCGTCAATGAGCAGTTCTTC.

Written as DNA, the CDR3 is TGTGCCAGCAGATCAACTGGGACAGGGGGCTACGAGCAGTACTTC. Its translation is CASRSTGTGGYEQYF. The chain carries TRBV6-5 and TRBJ2-7; the match to TRBD1 covers 11 bases. The CDR3 is 15 amino acids. CDR1 and CDR2 (germline): MNHEY, SVGAGI. With V trimmed by 6 bases and J by 3 bases, 7 bases remained unmatched.